Here is one T cell receptor (beta chain) with its context. The antigen is unknown. The data belong to a study of T-cell memory formation after mild COVID-19. Notes on the study in general: CD4+ bias marked clones expanding day 15 to 37, unlike balanced contracting clones.

Per germline, CDR1 SGHRS and CDR2 YFSETQ. The CDR3 runs to 14 residues. The germline V and J ends were trimmed by 0 bases and 7 bases, with 11 bases remaining between them. TCR alpha and TCR beta cDNA libraries with sample barcodes and UMIs came from 5'RACE using constant-segment primers. TCRdb itself ran the 5' RACE reads through MiXCR, one entry per CDR3 protein. The sample records some 190,000 distinct CDR3 sequences, 15% to 20% being singletons. This rearrangement joins TRBV5-1 to TRBJ2-1; D unresolved. Sequencing was done on a sample of PBMCs or a T cell subset sorted from them (not recorded which). This receptor was identified in an adult woman who had mild COVID-19 (a few samples of this study predate the infection). Cell type and time point are not known. The CDR3 coding sequence is TGCGCCAGCAGCTTGGGTGGCGCACCGAATGAGCAGTTCTTC. The encoded protein is CASSLGGAPNEQFF.